This T cell receptor beta chain is from a study of shared T cell receptors in the human thymus. The CDR3 extends over 13 amino acids. The V gene end was trimmed by 1 base and the J gene end by 5 bases; junction bases not matched to a gene: 3. Germline V gives CDR1 SGDLS, CDR2 YYNGEE. The method was immunoSEQ multiplex PCR; TCRdb's version includes in-frame clones alone and lacks a portion of them. The sample has 640,000 or so clones; around 87% are singletons. A further study also used this sample, focusing on human thymus T cells.

Specimen: thymocytes. The sequence derives from a boy younger than two with a congenital heart defect. The rearrangement joins TRBV9 to TRBJ2-7; 7 bases map to TRBD1. DNA for the CDR3: TGTGCCAGCAGCGTAAAGGGGGCTGACGAGCAGTACTTC. Protein sequence: CASSVKGADEQYF.